These 26 T cell receptor beta chains originate from one sample sequenced in a study of high-grade serous ovarian cancer treatment subgroups. TCRdb's table, derived via immunoSEQ multiplex PCR, lists solely in-frame clones and lacks some. The data hold over a thousand clones, with roughly 65% observed a single time. Tumor samples were taken before definitive surgery or chemotherapy. The sample taken for sequencing was tumor tissue. The receptors derive from a human donor with high-grade serous ovarian cancer.

The genes are TRBV29-1 and TRBJ2-7, with no clear D. With 7 bases removed from V and 0 bases from J, the gap between germline ends came to 4 bases. Germline assignment: CDR1 SQVTM and CDR2 ANQGSEA. CDR3 length: 10 residues. The chain's CDR3 is CSAASYEQYF. The CDR3 DNA reads TGCAGCGCGGCCTCCTACGAGCAGTACTTC.

This clone was counted only a few times. The chain recombines TRBV5-6 with TRBJ2-7, with TRBD1 matching 7 bases. Germline values: CDR1 SGHDT, CDR2 YYEEEE. J gave up 3 bases and V 4 bases, and 4 bases lay outside the gene matches. The CDR3 length is 13 residues. The CDR3 reads CASSLTGLYEQYF. The CDR3 region has the DNA TGTGCCAGCAGCCTGACAGGGCTCTACGAGCAGTACTTC.

The gene calls are TRBV7-2 and TRBJ1-2, with TRBD1 matching over 8 bases. V was clipped by 3 bases and J by 7 bases; unmatched bases: 13. CDR1 is SGHTA, CDR2 FQGNSA, per germline. This CDR3 contains 16 residues. Here the CDR3 DNA reads TGTGCCAGCAGCTTGGACCAAATGACAGGGGTGGGTGGCTACACCTTC. It specifies CASSLDQMTGVGGYTF. Based on the CDR3 plus reference TRBV7-2 and TRBJ1-2, the full variable domain is GAGVSQSPSNKVTEKGKDVELRCDPISGHTALYWYRQSLGQGLEFLIYFQGNSAPDKSGLPSDRFSAERTGGSVSTLTIQRTQQEDSAVYLCASSLDQMTGVGGYTFGSGTRLTVV.

By its share, this clone is large (0.1 to 1%). This chain joins TRBV7-3 and TRBJ2-3; no definite D call. Per the germline V gene, CDR1 is SGHTA and CDR2 is FQGTGA. Trimming stripped 5 bases from V and 14 bases from J, with 23 bases between. There are 14 residues in the CDR3. The CDR3: CASSPRTLDPMWYF. The CDR3 DNA is TGTGCCAGCAGCCCCCGGACCCTAGACCCCATGTGGTATTTT.

The CDR3 protein is CASSTGSYNSPLHF. The CDR3 nucleotides read TGTGCCAGCAGCACAGGGTCCTATAATTCACCCCTCCACTTT. The rearrangement links TRBV6-4 to TRBJ1-6, with D possibly TRBD1 on 6 matching bases. V gave up 6 bases and J gave up 1 base, with 7 bases separating them. Germline V gene lookup returns CDR1 MRHNA and CDR2 SNTAGT. CDR3 size: 14 residues.

J is TRBJ2-1 and V is TRBV23-1; D possibly corresponds to TRBD2 (7 bases). TRBV23-1 is designated an ORF whose function remains uncertain. This CDR3 contains 15 residues. V dropped 0 bases and J dropped 2 bases, with 8 bases sitting between them. This chain's CDR3 is CASSQSGGAYNEQFF. CDR3 nucleotide sequence: TGCGCCAGCAGTCAATCAGGGGGGGCCTACAATGAGCAGTTCTTC.

This clone was recorded a few times. V gene TRBV9 combines with J gene TRBJ2-1; 9 bases line up with TRBD2. From germline, CDR1 is SGDLS and CDR2 YYNGEE. The CDR3 covers 16 residues. V shed 0 bases, J shed 5 bases, and the junction held 6 bases outside the gene matches. CDR3 in DNA: TGTGCCAGCAGCGTAGTTCCTAGCGGGAAGGACAATGAGCAGTTCTTC. Translated, it gives CASSVVPSGKDNEQFF. Full variable domain (remainder filled in from reference TRBV9 and TRBJ2-1): DSGVTQTPKHLITATGQRVTLRCSPRSGDLSVYWYQQSLDQGLQFLIQYYNGEERAKGNILERFSAQQFPDLHSELNLSSLELGDSALYFCASSVVPSGKDNEQFFGPGTRLTVL.

This chain uses TRBV14 with TRBJ2-3; TRBD2 aligns across 7 bases. Germline CDR1 is SGHDN and CDR2 is FVKESK. The V and J ends lost 7 bases and 4 bases, in that order; junction bases with no gene match: 11. The CDR3 loop spans 15 amino acids. In DNA, the CDR3 is TGTGCCAGCACCAAAGGCGGGAGATGGGCAGATACGCAGTATTTT. It specifies CASTKGGRWADTQYF.

This chain uses TRBV6-5 with TRBJ2-7; TRBD1 matches at 11 bases. The junction had 4 bases not matched to a gene; V was cut back by 7 bases and J by 2 bases. The germline CDR1 and CDR2 sequences are MNHEY and SVGAGI. CDR3 length: 14 residues. DNA for the CDR3: TGTGCCAGCACCCGGGGACAGGGGGCCTACGAGCAGTACTTC. It specifies CASTRGQGAYEQYF.

This chain uses TRBV30 with TRBJ1-3; D is perhaps TRBD1 (5 bases). Trimming took off 5 bases at V and 0 bases at J, with 11 bases between the two ends. This CDR3 contains 14 residues. CDR1 and CDR2 from the germline V gene are GTSNPN and SVGIG (reference sequence). The CDR3 region has the DNA TGTGCCTGGGTCGGGGCGGCCTCTGGAAACACCATATATTTT. It is translated as CAWVGAASGNTIYF.

V usage is TRBV2 and J usage is TRBJ2-7, with D perhaps TRBD1 or TRBD2 (5 bases each). The CDR3 extends over 12 amino acids. Germline V CDR1 and CDR2: SNHLY, FYNNEI. V was clipped by 8 bases and J by 0 bases, with 8 bases between them. CDR3 bases: TGTGCCAGCGGGACGGTCTCCTACGAGCAGTACTTC. Protein sequence: CASGTVSYEQYF.

The chain links TRBV5-8 to TRBJ1-5; 7 bases are a match to TRBD1. The V gene's germline CDR1 is SGHTS and CDR2 YDEGEE. The CDR3 extends over 17 amino acids. CDR3 sequence (DNA): TGTAGTCTGCCAGCAGCTTGGAAGGGGGCTGAAAATCAGCCCCAGCATTTT. Its protein is CSLPAAWKGAENQPQHF. Filled out from reference TRBV5-8 and TRBJ1-5, the complete variable domain reads EAGVTQSPTHLIKTRGQQATLRCSPISGHTSVYWYQQALGLGLQFLLWYDEGEERNRGNFPPRFSGRQFPNYSSELNVNALELEDSALYLCSLPAAWKGAENQPQHFGDGTRLSIL.

DNA of the CDR3: TGTGCCAGCAGCCAACCTTCCGGGCCGAACTATGGCTACACCTTC. It specifies CASSQPSGPNYGYTF. The chain joins TRBV4-2 to TRBJ1-2; D gene ambiguous. V dropped 2 bases and J dropped 2 bases, with 12 bases sitting between them. The CDR3 has 15 amino acids. The V gene's germline CDR1 is LGHNA and CDR2 YNFKEQ.

The chain couples TRBV5-1 to TRBJ2-7, with 7 bases matching TRBD2. There are 14 residues in the CDR3. Losses at the gene ends were 4 bases for V and 2 bases for J; bases not matched to a gene: 6. Germline V gene sequence: CDR1 SGHRS, CDR2 YFSETQ. The CDR3: CASSRGEGTYEQYF. CDR3 in DNA: TGCGCCAGCAGCCGCGGGGAGGGTACCTACGAGCAGTACTTC.

This clone appeared a few times. The V and J genes are TRBV7-6 and TRBJ2-3, with 10 bases aligning to TRBD2. This CDR3 spans 18 amino acids. CDR1 and CDR2 from the germline V gene are SGHVS and FNYEAQ. V dropped 1 base and J dropped 6; count of bases not matched to a gene: 13. CDR3 nucleotide sequence: TGTGCCAGCAGCTTAGTACCGCCCCAGCGGGGGGGGGCGGATACGCAGTATTTT. It codes for CASSLVPPQRGGADTQYF. The whole variable domain, remainder taken from reference TRBV7-6 and TRBJ2-3, is GAGVSQSPRYKVTKRGQDVALRCDPISGHVSLYWYRQALGQGPEFLTYFNYEAQQDKSGLPNDRFSAERPEGSISTLTIQRTEQRDSAMYRCASSLVPPQRGGADTQYFGPGTRLTVL.

J is TRBJ2-7 and V is TRBV6-5, with D possibly matching TRBD2 (6 bases). The germline V and J ends were trimmed by 5 bases and 4 bases, with 15 bases remaining between them. Looked up from germline, CDR1 is MNHEY and CDR2 is SVGAGI. This CDR3 has 14 amino acids. CDR3 DNA sequence: TGTGCCAGCAGTATGTCCGGGACTGGTTACGAGCAGTACTTC. Translating gives CASSMSGTGYEQYF.

In nucleotides, the CDR3 is TGTGCCAGTAGTATGTCAAGCGGGGGGGCCTACTGGGAGCAGTTCTTC. Its translation is CASSMSSGGAYWEQFF. V is TRBV19 and J is TRBJ2-1, with 10 bases matching TRBD2. The CDR3 consists of 16 residues. V dropped 3 bases and J dropped 10; count of bases not matched to a gene: 12. Germline V lookup: CDR1 LNHDA, CDR2 SQIVND (reference sequence).

The chain employs TRBV9 and TRBJ2-1, with 9 bases that match TRBD2. The junction had 5 bases not matched to a gene; V was cut back by 4 bases and J by 3 bases. The CDR3 is 15 residues long. Germline CDR1 and CDR2: SGDLS and YYNGEE. The CDR3 DNA sequence: TGTGCCAGCAGCCCCCGTAGCGGGGGCTACAATGAGCAGTTCTTC. Translated, it gives CASSPRSGGYNEQFF.

This sequence joins TRBV21-1 and TRBJ2-1; the listed D gene, TRBD2, was not tested against the DNA. TRBV21-1 has pseudogene status. This CDR3 has 18 residues. CDR3 coding DNA: TGTGCCAGCAGCAAAGAACTCCCGGGACTAGCGCGGTTCCATGAGCAGTTCTTC. Its protein is CASSKELPGLARFHEQFF.

The chain combines TRBV19 with TRBJ2-7; D is perhaps TRBD1 (5 bases). The V end was cut by 6 bases, the J end by 7 bases, with 16 bases between. The CDR3 sequence is 13 residues long. Germline lookup yields CDR1 LNHDA and CDR2 SQIVND (reference sequence). The DNA of the CDR3 is TGTGCCAGTAGCCTACAGGTTTTTGGGGAGCAGTACTTC. Translating it yields CASSLQVFGEQYF.

The chain links TRBV7-2 to TRBJ2-7; perhaps D is TRBD1 or TRBD2 (5 bases each). The CDR3 has 16 residues. Per the germline V gene, CDR1 is SGHTA and CDR2 is FQGNSA. The ends were cut back, 1 base at V and 2 bases at J, with 15 bases in the middle. The CDR3 is CASSLVFRGGPYEQYF. The CDR3 region has the DNA TGTGCCAGCAGCTTAGTATTTAGGGGCGGGCCCTACGAGCAGTACTTC.

This sequence joins TRBV10-3 and TRBJ2-5; TRBD2 might be the D (5 bases). Per the germline V gene, CDR1 is ENHRY and CDR2 is SYGVKD. V was cut by 10 bases and J by 5 bases, with 14 bases left in between. This CDR3 has 12 amino acids. CDR3 nucleotides: TGTGCCACCCTGAGGCCGGGGGAGACCCAGTACTTC. Translation gives CATLRPGETQYF.

In the case of this clone: Germline and junction disagree at one end, which may indicate a read error. The chain employs TRBV29-1 and TRBJ2-2; 7 bases are a match to TRBD2. Germline V gene lookup returns CDR1 SQVTM and CDR2 ANQGSEA. The CDR3 runs 14 residues. This CDR3 reads CSVVGGDQHRGAVF. The CDR3 DNA sequence: TGCAGCGTTGTGGGGGGGGACCAACACCGGGGAGCTGTTTTT.

This clone has a single count. The genes are TRBV21-1 and TRBJ1-3. TRBV21-1 represents a pseudogene. The CDR3 has 15 amino acids. The CDR3 sequence is CASSPLQHARNTIYF. The CDR3, as DNA: TGTGCCAGCAGTCCGCTACAACACGCACGAAACACCATATATTTT.

This chain connects TRBV5-6 to TRBJ1-2, with 7 bases that match TRBD1. V lost 3 bases and J lost 8; bases outside the gene matches: 19. The CDR3 runs 17 residues. Germline CDR1 SGHDT, CDR2 YYEEEE. CDR3 sequence reads: CASSYPPPAGQRSGYTF. DNA of the CDR3: TGTGCCAGCAGCTACCCCCCACCTGCGGGACAGCGATCGGGCTACACCTTC.

The rearrangement joins TRBV18 to TRBJ2-1, with a tentative D call TRBD1 (5 bases). The CDR3 runs to 12 residues. Trimming stripped 2 bases from V and 6 bases from J, with 5 bases between. Looked up from germline, CDR1 is KGHSH and CDR2 is LQKENI. The CDR3 spells CASSPDSNEQFF. The CDR3 DNA sequence: TGTGCCAGCTCACCAGACAGCAATGAGCAGTTCTTC.